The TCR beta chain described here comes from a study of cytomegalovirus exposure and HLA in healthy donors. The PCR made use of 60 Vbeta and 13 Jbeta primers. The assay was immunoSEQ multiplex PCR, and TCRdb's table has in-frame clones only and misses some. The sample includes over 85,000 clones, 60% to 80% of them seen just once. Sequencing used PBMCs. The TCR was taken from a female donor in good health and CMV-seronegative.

The CDR3 region has the DNA TGTGCCAGCAGCTTGTTCGTTGGGAGCACCATATATTTT. Encoded protein: CASSLFVGSTIYF. The rearrangement links TRBV7-3 to TRBJ1-3; the D is unclear. V lost 3 bases to trimming and J lost 9 bases, with 12 bases between them. CDR1 is SGHTA, CDR2 FQGTGA, per germline. CDR3 size: 13 residues. The whole variable domain, remainder taken from reference TRBV7-3 and TRBJ1-3, is GAGVSQTPSNKVTEKGKYVELRCDPISGHTALYWYRQSLGQGPEFLIYFQGTGAADDSGLPNDRFFAVRPEGSVSTLKIQRTERGDSAVYLCASSLFVGSTIYFGEGSWLTVV.